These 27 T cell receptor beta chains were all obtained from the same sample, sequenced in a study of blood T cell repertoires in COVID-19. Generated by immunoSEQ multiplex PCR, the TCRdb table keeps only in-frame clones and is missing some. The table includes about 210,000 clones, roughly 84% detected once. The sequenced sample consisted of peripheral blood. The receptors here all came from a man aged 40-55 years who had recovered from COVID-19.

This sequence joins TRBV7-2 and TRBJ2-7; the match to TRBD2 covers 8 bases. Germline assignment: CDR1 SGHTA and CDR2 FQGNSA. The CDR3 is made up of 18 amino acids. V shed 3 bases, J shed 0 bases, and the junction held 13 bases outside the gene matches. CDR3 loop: CASSFVAGGAIGSYEQYF. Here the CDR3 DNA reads TGTGCCAGCAGCTTTGTGGCCGGGGGGGCCATTGGCTCCTACGAGCAGTACTTC.

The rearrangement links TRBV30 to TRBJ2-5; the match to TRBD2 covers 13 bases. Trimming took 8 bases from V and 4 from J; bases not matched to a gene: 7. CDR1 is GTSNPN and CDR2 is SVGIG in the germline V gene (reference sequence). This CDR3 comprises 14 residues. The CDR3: CAGTSGTLGETQYF. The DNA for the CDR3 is TGTGCCGGGACTAGCGGGACCCTTGGAGAGACCCAGTACTTC.

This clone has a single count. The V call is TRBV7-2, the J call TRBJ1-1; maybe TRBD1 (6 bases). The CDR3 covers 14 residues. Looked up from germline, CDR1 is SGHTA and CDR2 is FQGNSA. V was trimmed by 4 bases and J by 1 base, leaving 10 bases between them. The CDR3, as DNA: TGTGCCAGCAGCTCCCAGACAGGGAACACTGAAGCTTTCTTT. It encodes CASSSQTGNTEAFF.

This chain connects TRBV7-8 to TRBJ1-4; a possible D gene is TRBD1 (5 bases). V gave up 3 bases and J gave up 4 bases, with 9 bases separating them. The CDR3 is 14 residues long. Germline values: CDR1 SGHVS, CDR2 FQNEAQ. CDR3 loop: CASSLTDLNEKLFF. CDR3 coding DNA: TGTGCCAGCAGCTTGACAGACCTTAATGAAAAACTGTTTTTT.

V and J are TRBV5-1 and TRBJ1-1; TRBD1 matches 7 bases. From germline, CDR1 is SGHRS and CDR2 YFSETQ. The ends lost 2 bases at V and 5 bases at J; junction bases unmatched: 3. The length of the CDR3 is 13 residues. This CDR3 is CASSFETGTEAFF. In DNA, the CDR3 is TGCGCCAGCAGCTTCGAGACAGGGACTGAAGCTTTCTTT.

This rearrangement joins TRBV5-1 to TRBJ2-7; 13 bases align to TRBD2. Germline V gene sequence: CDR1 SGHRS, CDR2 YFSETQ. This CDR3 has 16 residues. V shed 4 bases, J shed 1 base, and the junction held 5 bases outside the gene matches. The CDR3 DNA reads TGCGCCAGCAGCGTTGGACTAGCGGGAGCTTCCTACGAGCAGTACTTC. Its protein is CASSVGLAGASYEQYF. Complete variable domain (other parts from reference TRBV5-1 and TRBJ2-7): KAGVTQTPRYLIKTRGQQVTLSCSPISGHRSVSWYQQTPGQGLQFLFEYFSETQRNKGNFPGRFSGRQFSNSRSEMNVSTLELGDSALYLCASSVGLAGASYEQYFGPGTRLTVT.

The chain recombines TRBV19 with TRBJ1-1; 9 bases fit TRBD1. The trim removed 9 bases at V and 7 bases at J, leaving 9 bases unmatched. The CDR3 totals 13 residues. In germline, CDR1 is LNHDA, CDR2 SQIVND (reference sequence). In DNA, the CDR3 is TGTGCCAGCCAATTCGACAGGGGGAATGAAGCTTTCTTT. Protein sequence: CASQFDRGNEAFF.

The CDR3 nucleotides are TGTGCCAGCTCCCAGACTAGCGGGGGAGAGACCCAGTACTTC. Its protein product is CASSQTSGGETQYF. The chain is built from TRBV18 and TRBJ2-5, with 12 bases matching TRBD2. Germline values: CDR1 KGHSH, CDR2 LQKENI. After removal of 6 bases from V and 4 bases from J, the junction contained 3 bases not matched to a gene. CDR3 length equals 14 residues.

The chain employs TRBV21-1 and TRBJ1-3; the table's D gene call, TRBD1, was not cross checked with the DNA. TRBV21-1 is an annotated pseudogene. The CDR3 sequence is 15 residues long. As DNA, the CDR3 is TGTGCCAGCAGCCAAACCCGGACAGCAGGAAACACCATATATTTT. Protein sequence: CASSQTRTAGNTIYF.

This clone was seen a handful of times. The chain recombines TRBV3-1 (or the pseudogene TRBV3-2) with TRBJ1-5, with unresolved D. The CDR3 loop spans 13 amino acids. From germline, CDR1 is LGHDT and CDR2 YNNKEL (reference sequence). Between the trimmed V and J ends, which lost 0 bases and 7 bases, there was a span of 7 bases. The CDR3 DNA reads TGTGCCAGCAGCCAAGAGGTGCGGCAGCCCCAGCATTTT. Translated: CASSQEVRQPQHF.

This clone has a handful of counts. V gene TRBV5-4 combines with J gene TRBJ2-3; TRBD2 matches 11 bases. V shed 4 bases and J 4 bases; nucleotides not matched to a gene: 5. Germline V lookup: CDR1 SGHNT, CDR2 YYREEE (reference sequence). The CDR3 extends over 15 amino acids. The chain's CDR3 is CASSPTSGIADTQYF. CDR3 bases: TGTGCCAGCAGCCCGACTAGCGGGATCGCAGATACGCAGTATTTT. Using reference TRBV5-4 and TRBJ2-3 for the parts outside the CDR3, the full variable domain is ETGVTQSPTHLIKTRGQQVTLRCSSQSGHNTVSWYQQALGQGPQFIFQYYREEENGRGNFPPRFSGLQFPNYSSELNVNALELDDSALYLCASSPTSGIADTQYFGPGTRLTVL.

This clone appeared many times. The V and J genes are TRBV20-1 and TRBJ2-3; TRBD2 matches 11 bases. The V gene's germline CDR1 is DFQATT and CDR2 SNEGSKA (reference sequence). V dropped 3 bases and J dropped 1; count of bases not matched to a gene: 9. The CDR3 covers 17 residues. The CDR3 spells CSASGASGRSRTDTQYF. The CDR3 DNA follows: TGCAGTGCTAGTGGGGCTAGCGGGAGGTCGCGCACAGATACGCAGTATTTT.

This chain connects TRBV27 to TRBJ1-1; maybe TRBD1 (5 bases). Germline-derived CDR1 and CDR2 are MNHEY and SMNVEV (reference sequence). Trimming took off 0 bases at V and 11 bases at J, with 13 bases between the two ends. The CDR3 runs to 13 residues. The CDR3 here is CASSLSVWGDAFF. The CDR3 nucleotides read TGTGCCAGCAGTTTATCGGTATGGGGGGATGCTTTCTTT.

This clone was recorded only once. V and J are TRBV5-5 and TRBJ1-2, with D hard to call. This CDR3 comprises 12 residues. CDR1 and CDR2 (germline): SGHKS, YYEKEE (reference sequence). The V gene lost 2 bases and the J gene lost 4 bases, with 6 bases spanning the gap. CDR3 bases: TGTGCCAGCAGCTTTCGAGCCTATGGCTACACCTTC. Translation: CASSFRAYGYTF.

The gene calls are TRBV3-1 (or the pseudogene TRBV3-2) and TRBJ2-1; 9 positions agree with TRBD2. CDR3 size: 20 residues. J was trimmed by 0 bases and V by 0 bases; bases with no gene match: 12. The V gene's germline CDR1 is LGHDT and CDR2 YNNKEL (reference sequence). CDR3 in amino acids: CASSQESLAGKNLSYNEQFF. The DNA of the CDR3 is TGTGCCAGCAGCCAAGAATCGCTAGCGGGAAAGAATCTCTCCTACAATGAGCAGTTCTTC.

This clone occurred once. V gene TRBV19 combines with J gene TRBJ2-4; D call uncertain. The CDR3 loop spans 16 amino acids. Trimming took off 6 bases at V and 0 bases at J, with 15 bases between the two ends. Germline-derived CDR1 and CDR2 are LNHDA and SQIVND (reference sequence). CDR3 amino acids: CASSLKLILAKNIQYF. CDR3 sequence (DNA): TGTGCCAGTAGCCTCAAGCTGATACTAGCCAAAAACATTCAGTACTTC. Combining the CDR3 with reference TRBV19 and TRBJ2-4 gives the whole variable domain DGGITQSPKYLFRKEGQNVTLSCEQNLNHDAMYWYRQDPGQGLRLIYYSQIVNDFQKGDIAEGYSVSREKKESFPLTVTSAQKNPTAFYLCASSLKLILAKNIQYFGAGTRLSVL.

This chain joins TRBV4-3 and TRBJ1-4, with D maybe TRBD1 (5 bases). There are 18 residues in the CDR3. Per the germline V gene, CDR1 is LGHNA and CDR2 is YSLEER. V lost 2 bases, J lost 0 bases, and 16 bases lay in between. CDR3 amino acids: CASSQLAGPFATNEKLFF. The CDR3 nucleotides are TGCGCCAGCAGCCAACTCGCGGGGCCTTTTGCAACTAATGAAAAACTGTTTTTT.

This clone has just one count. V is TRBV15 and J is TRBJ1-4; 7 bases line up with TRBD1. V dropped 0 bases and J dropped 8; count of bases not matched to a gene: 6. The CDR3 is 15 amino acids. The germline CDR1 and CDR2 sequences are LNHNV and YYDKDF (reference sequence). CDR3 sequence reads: CATSREKGAGEKLFF. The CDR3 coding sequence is TGTGCCACCAGCAGAGAGAAGGGGGCAGGCGAAAAACTGTTTTTT. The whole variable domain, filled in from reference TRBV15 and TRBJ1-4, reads DAMVIQNPRYQVTQFGKPVTLSCSQTLNHNVMYWYQQKSSQAPKLLFHYYDKDFNNEADTPDNFQSRRPNTSFCFLDIRSPGLGDTAMYLCATSREKGAGEKLFFGSGTQLSVL.

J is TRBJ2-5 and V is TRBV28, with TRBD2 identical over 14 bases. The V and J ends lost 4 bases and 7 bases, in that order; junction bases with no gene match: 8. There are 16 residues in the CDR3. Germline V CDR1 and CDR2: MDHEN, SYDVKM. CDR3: CASSSNRLAGGRTQYF. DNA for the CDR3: TGTGCCAGCAGTTCGAATCGACTAGCGGGAGGGAGGACCCAGTACTTC.

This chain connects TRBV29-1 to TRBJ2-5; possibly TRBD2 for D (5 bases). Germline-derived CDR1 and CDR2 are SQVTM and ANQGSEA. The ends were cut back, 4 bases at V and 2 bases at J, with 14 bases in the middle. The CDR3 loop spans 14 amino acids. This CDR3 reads CSVARANSQETQYF. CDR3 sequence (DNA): TGCAGCGTTGCGCGGGCGAATAGTCAAGAGACCCAGTACTTC.

CDR3 in DNA: TGTGCCAGCAGCGTAGGGGCTAGCGGGGGGGCTTTGGAGACCCAGTACTTC. Translated: CASSVGASGGALETQYF. This chain links TRBV9 with TRBJ2-5; TRBD2 aligns across 12 bases. Germline CDR1 and CDR2: SGDLS and YYNGEE. This CDR3 comprises 17 residues. Unmatched junction bases numbered 8, after V lost 0 bases and J lost 5 bases.

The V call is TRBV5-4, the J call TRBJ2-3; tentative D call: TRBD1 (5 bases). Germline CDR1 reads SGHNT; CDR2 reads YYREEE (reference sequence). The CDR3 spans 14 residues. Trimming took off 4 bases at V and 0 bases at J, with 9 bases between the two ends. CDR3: CASSQSGSTDTQYF. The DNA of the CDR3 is TGTGCCAGCAGCCAATCAGGGAGCACAGATACGCAGTATTTT.

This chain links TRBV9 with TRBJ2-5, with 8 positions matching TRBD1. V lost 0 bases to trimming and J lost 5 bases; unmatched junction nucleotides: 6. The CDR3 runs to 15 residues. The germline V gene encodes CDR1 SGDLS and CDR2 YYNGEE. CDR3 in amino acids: CASSVGQGASETQYF. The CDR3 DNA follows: TGTGCCAGCAGCGTAGGGCAGGGGGCGAGTGAGACCCAGTACTTC.

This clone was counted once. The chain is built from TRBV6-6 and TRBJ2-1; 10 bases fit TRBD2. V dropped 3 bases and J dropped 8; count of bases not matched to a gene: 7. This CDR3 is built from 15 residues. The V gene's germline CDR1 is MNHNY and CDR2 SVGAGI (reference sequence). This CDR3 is CASSYLAGDVDEQFF. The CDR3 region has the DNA TGTGCCAGCAGTTATCTAGCGGGGGACGTCGATGAGCAGTTCTTC.

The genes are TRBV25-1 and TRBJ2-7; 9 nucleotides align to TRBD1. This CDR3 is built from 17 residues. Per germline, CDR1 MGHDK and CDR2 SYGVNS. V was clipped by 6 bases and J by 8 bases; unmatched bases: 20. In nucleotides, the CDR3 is TGTGCCAGCAGCGTTTCTCCTTACCGGGACAGGGTATTGAAGCAGTACTTC. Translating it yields CASSVSPYRDRVLKQYF.

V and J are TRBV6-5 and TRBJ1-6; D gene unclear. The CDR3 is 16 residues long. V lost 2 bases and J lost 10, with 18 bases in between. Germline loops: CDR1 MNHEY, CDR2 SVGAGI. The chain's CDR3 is CASSYSAGVGSSPLHF. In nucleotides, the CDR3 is TGTGCCAGCAGTTACAGCGCGGGAGTAGGAAGCTCACCCCTCCACTTT.

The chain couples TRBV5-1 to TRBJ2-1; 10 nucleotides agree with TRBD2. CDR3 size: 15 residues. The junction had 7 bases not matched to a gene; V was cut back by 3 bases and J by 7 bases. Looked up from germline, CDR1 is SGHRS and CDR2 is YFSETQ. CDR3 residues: CASSSDRLAGNEQFF. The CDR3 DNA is TGCGCCAGCAGCTCAGATCGACTAGCGGGTAATGAGCAGTTCTTC.